This entry is about one T cell receptor beta chain. Its cognate antigen is unknown. Time point reported: cycle 4 day 1 (C4D1), after more than five weeks of nivolumab. Every patient was affected by relapse after autologous stem cell transplantation, while exposure to brentuximab vedotin was not uniform. The record originates from a study of PD-1 blockade in classical Hodgkin lymphoma. V dropped 9 bases and J dropped 5 bases, with 10 bases sitting between them. The CDR3 totals 11 residues. Germline values: CDR1 MNHNS, CDR2 SASEGT. Study outcomes and limitations: When nivolumab was started under 1 year after ASCT, patients were excluded. For complete responders, baseline diversity was comparable to that of newly diagnosed patients. As was reported, newly diagnosed patients showed lower baseline TCR diversity than healthy donors did. The CD4+ diversity rise by C4D1 was clearest in complete responders.

The assay was immunoSEQ multiplex PCR, and TCRdb's table has in-frame clones only and misses some. Of more than 85,000 clones listed, about 92% were seen once; the top ten hold around 20%. The sequences come from peripheral blood mononuclear cells (PBMCs), collected before the fourth cycle of nivolumab. The sequence was collected from a human donor with classical Hodgkin lymphoma. The V call is TRBV6-1, the J call TRBJ1-1; possible D gene TRBD1, 6 bases. DNA of the CDR3: TGTGCCAGAGGTACAGGGACTGAAGCTTTCTTT. Encoded protein: CARGTGTEAFF.